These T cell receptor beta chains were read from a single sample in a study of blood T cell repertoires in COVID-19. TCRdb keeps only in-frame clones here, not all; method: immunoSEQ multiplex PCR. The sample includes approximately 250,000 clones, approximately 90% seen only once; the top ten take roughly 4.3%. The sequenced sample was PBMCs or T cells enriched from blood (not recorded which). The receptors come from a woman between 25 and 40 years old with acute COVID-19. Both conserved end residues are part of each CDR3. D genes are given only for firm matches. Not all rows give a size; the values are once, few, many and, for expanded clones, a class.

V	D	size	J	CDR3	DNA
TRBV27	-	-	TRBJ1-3	CASRQSSGNTIYF	TGTGCCAGCAGACAGTCCTCTGGAAACACCATATATTTT
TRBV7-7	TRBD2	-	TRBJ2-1	CASSLGGSAYNEQFF	TGTGCTAGCAGCTTAGGCGGGAGTGCCTACAATGAGCAGTTCTTC
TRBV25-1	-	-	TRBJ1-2	CASSEQGASYGYTF	TGTGCCAGCAGTGAACAAGGGGCCTCATATGGCTACACCTTC
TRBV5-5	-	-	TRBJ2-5	CASLWAEQETQYF	TGTGCCAGCTTGTGGGCAGAACAAGAGACCCAGTACTTC
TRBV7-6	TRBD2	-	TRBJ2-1	CASSLERGEGNEQFF	TGTGCCAGCAGCTTAGAGCGGGGGGAGGGTAATGAGCAGTTCTTC
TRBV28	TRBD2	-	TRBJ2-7	CASRPIGTSGRYEQYF	TGTGCCAGCAGGCCGATCGGGACTAGCGGGAGATACGAGCAGTACTTC
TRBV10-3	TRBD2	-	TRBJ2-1	CAISDPGLAGGSYNEQFF	TGTGCCATCAGTGACCCGGGACTAGCGGGAGGCTCCTACAATGAGCAGTTCTTC
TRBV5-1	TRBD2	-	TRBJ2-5	CASSLAGQRETQYF	TGCGCCAGCAGTCTAGCGGGACAGAGGGAGACCCAGTACTTC
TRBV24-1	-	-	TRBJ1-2	CATSLGPGGYTF	TGTGCCACCAGTCTTGGCCCAGGTGGCTACACCTTC
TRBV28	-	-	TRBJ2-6	CASSGPGANVLTF	TGTGCCAGCTCTGGCCCTGGGGCCAACGTCCTGACTTTC
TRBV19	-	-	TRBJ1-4	CASKGTANEKLFF	TGTGCCAGTAAGGGGACTGCTAATGAAAAACTGTTTTTT
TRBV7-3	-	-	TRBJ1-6	CASSLLGSSYNSPLHF	TGTGCCAGCAGCTTATTGGGGAGCTCCTATAATTCACCCCTCCACTTT
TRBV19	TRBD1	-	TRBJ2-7	CASSDPATGGRYEQYF	TGTGCCAGTAGTGATCCCGCAACAGGGGGCCGCTACGAGCAGTACTTC
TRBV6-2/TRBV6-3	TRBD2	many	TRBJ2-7	CASSGTSGNYEQYF	TGTGCCAGCAGCGGGACTAGCGGGAACTACGAGCAGTACTTC
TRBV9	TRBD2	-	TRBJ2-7	CASSSVREGLNEQYF	TGTGCCAGCTCGTCTGTGCGGGAGGGCCTTAACGAGCAGTACTTC
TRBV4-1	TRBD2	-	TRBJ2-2	CASSQLIRAGSDTGELFF	TGCGCCAGCAGCCAATTGATACGAGCGGGATCAGACACCGGGGAGCTGTTTTTT
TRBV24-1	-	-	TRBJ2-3	CATSDSRNTDTQYF	TGTGCCACCAGTGATTCGCGGAATACAGATACGCAGTATTTT
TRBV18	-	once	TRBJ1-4	CASSPFFGVATNEKLFF	TGTGCCAGCTCACCGTTTTTCGGTGTTGCAACTAATGAAAAACTGTTTTTT
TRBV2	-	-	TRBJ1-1	CASSGTVTEAFF	TGTGCCAGCAGTGGGACAGTTACTGAAGCTTTCTTT
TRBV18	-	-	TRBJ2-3	CASSPTSLSTDTQYF	TGTGCCAGCTCACCAACTAGTTTGAGCACAGATACGCAGTATTTT
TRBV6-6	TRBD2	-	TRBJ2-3	CASSRTSGDTQYF	TGTGCCAGCAGCCGGACTAGCGGAGATACGCAGTATTTT
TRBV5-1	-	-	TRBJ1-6	CASRVGDSPLHF	TGCGCCAGTAGGGTAGGGGATTCACCCCTCCACTTT
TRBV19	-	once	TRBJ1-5	CASSSGQNINQPQHF	TGTGCCAGTAGTAGTGGACAGAACATCAATCAGCCCCAGCATTTT
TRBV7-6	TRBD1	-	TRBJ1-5	CASSPSGTGNQPQHF	TGTGCCAGCAGCCCTTCCGGGACAGGGAATCAGCCCCAGCATTTT
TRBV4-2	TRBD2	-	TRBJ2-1	CASSQDPSGAYNEQFF	TGTGCCAGCAGCCAAGATCCTAGCGGAGCCTACAATGAGCAGTTCTTC
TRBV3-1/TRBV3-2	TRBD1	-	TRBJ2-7	CASSPQTGDYEQYF	TGTGCCAGCAGCCCCCAGACAGGGGATTACGAGCAGTACTTC
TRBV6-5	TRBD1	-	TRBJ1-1	CASSSLDRGGRAFF	TGTGCCAGCAGTTCCCTCGACAGGGGAGGTCGAGCTTTCTTT
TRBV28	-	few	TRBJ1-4	CATARTANEKLFF	TGTGCCACCGCGAGGACAGCTAATGAAAAACTGTTTTTT
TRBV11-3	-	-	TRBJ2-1	CASSVLAGAHNEQFF	TGTGCCAGCAGCGTACTAGCAGGTGCCCACAATGAGCAGTTCTTC
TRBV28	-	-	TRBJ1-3	CASSTGFTSGNTIYF	TGTGCCAGCAGTACAGGGTTTACCTCTGGAAACACCATATATTTT
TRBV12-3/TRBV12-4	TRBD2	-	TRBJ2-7	CASSAWGGYEQYF	TGTGCCAGCAGTGCTTGGGGGGGCTACGAGCAGTACTTC
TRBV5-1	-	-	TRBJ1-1	CASSSIQGGPTEAFF	TGCGCCAGCAGCTCTATACAGGGCGGTCCCACTGAAGCTTTCTTT